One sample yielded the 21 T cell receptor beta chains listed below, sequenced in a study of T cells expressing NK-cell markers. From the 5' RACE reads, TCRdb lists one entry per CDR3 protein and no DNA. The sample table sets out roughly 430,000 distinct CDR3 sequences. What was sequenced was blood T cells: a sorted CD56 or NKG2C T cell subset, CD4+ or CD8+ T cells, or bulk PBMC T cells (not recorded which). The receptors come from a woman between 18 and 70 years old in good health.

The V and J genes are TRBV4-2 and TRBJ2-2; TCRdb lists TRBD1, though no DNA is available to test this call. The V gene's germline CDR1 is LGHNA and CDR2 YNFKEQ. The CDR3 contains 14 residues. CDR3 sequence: CASSQRGDTGGLFF.

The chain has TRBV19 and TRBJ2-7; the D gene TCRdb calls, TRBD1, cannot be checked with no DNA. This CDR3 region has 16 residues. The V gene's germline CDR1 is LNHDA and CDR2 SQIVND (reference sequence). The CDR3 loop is CASSNLRGGSSYEQYF.

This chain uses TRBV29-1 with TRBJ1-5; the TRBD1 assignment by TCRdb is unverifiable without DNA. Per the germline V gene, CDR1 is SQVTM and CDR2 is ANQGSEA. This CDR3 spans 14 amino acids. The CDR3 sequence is CSVAIQGGNQPQHF.

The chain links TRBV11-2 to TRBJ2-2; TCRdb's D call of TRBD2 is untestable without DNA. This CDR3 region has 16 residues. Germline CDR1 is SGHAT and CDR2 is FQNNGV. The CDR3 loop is CASSHSGSGVAGELFF.

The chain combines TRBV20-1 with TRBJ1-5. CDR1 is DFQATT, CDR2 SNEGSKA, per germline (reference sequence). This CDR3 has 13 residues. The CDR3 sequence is CSARDGSNQPQHF.

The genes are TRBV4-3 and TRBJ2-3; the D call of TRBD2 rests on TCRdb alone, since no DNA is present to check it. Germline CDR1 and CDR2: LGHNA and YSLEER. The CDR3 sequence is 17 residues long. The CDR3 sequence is CASSQVIAGGHRDTQYF.

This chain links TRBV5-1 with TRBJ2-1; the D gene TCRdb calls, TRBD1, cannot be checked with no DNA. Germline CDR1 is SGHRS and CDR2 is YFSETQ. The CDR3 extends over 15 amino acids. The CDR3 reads CASFRDPGQNNEQFF.

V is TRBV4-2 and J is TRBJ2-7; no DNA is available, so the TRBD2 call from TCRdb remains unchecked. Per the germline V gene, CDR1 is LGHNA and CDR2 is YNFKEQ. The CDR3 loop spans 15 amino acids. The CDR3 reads CASSREGLASYEQYF.

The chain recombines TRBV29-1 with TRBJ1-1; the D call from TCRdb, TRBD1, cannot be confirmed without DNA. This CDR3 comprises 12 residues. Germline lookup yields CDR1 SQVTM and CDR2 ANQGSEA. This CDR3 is CSVDGGYTEAFF.

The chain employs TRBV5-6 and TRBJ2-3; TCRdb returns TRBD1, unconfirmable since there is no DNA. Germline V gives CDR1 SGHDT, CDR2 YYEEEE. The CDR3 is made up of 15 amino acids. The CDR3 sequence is CASSLEGTGTDTQYF. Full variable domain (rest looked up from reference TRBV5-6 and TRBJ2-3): DAGVTQSPTHLIKTRGQQVTLRCSPKSGHDTVSWYQQALGQGPQFIFQYYEEEERQRGNFPDRFSGHQFPNYSSELNVNALLLGDSALYLCASSLEGTGTDTQYFGPGTRLTVL.

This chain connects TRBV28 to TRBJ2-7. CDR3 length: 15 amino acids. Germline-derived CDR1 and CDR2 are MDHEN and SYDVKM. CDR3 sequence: CASSTIGGRAYEQYF.

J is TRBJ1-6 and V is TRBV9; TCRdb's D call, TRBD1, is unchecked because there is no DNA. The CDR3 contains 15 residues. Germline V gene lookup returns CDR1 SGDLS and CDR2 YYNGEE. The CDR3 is CASSVDGAGNSPLHF.

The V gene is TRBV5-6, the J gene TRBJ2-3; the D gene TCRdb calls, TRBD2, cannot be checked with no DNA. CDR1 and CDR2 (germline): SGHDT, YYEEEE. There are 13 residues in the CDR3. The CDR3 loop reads CASNLGGRSTQYF.

Here the CDR3 reads CASSQGARRTPSYGYTF. The chain has TRBV3-1 and TRBJ1-2. CDR1 and CDR2 (germline): LGHDT, YNNKEL (reference sequence). This CDR3 spans 17 amino acids.

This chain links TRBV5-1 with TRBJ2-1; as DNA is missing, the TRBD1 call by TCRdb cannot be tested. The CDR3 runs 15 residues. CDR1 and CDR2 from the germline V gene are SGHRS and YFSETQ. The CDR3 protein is CASSLGGNTYNEQFF.

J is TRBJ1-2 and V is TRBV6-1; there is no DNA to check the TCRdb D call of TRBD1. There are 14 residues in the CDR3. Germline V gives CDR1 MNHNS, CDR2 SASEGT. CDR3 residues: CASLLAPWRYGYTF.

The CDR3: CASTSLEGPNTEAFF. The V call is TRBV28, the J call TRBJ1-1. CDR1 is MDHEN and CDR2 is SYDVKM in the germline V gene. The CDR3 runs 15 residues.

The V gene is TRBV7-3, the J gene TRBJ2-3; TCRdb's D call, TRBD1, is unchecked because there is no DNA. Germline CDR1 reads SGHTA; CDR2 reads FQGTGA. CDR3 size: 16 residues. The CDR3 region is CASSPQGGPRGDTQYF.

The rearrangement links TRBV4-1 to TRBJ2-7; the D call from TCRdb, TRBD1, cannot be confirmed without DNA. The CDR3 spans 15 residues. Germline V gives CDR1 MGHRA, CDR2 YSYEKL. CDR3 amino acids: CASSQVGTDTYEQYF.

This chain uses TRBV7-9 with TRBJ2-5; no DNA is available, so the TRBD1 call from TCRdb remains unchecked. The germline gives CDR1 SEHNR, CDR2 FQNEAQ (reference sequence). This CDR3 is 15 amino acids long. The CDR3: CASSFQGPARETQYF.

The chain's CDR3 is CASTRLPANEQFF. The rearrangement uses TRBV7-9 and TRBJ2-1; there is no DNA to check the TCRdb D call of TRBD1. Per germline, CDR1 SEHNR and CDR2 FQNEAQ (reference sequence). The CDR3 runs to 13 residues.